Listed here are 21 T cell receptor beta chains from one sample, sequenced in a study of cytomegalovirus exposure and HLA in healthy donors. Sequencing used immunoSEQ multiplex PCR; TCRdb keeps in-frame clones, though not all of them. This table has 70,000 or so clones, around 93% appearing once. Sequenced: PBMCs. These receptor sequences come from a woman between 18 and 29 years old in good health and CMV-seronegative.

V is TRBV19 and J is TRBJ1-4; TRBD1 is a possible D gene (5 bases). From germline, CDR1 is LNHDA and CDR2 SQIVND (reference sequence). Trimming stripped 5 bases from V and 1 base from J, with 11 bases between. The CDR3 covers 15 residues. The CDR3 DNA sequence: TGTGCCAGTAGTCCTCCCGGGGGAACTAATGAAAAACTGTTTTTT. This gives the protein CASSPPGGTNEKLFF. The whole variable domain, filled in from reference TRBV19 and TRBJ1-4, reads DGGITQSPKYLFRKEGQNVTLSCEQNLNHDAMYWYRQDPGQGLRLIYYSQIVNDFQKGDIAEGYSVSREKKESFPLTVTSAQKNPTAFYLCASSPPGGTNEKLFFGSGTQLSVL.

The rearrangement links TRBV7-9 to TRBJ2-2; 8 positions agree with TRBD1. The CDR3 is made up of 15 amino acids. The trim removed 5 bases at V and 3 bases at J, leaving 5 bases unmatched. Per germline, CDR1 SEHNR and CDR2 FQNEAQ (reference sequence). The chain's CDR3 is CASSLTGGDTGELFF. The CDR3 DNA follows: TGTGCCAGCAGCCTTACAGGGGGAGACACCGGGGAGCTGTTTTTT. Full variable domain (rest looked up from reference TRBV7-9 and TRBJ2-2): DTGVSQNPRHKITKRGQNVTFRCDPISEHNRLYWYRQTLGQGPEFLTYFQNEAQLEKSRLLSDRFSAERPKGSFSTLEIQRTEQGDSAMYLCASSLTGGDTGELFFGEGSRLTVL.

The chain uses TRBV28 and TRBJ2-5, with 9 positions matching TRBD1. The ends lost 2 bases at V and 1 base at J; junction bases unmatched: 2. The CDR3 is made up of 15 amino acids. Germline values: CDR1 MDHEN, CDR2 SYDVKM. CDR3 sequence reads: CASSLRDRVQETQYF. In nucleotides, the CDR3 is TGTGCCAGCAGTTTACGGGACAGGGTCCAAGAGACCCAGTACTTC.

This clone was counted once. CDR3 DNA sequence: TGTGCCAGCAAGACTAGCGGGGAGATCGGGGAGCTGTTTTTT. Its translation: CASKTSGEIGELFF. The rearrangement joins TRBV6-5 to TRBJ2-2, with 11 bases lining up with TRBD2. The CDR3 has 14 residues. V was clipped by 7 bases and J by 7 bases; unmatched bases: 5. Germline CDR1 and CDR2: MNHEY and SVGAGI.

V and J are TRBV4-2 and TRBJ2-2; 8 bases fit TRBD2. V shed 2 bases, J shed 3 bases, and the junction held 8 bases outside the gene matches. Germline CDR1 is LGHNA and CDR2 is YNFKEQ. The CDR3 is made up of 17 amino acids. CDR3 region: CASSQPRAGDDTGELFF. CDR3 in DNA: TGTGCCAGCAGCCAACCCCGAGCGGGAGATGACACCGGGGAGCTGTTTTTT.

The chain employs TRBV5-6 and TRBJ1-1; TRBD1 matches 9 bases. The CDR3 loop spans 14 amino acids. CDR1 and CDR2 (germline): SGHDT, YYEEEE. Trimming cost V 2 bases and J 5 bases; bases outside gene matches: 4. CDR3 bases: TGTGCCAGCAGCTTAGACAGGGGGAGGACTGAAGCTTTCTTT. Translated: CASSLDRGRTEAFF. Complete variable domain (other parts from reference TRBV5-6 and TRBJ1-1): DAGVTQSPTHLIKTRGQQVTLRCSPKSGHDTVSWYQQALGQGPQFIFQYYEEEERQRGNFPDRFSGHQFPNYSSELNVNALLLGDSALYLCASSLDRGRTEAFFGQGTRLTVV.

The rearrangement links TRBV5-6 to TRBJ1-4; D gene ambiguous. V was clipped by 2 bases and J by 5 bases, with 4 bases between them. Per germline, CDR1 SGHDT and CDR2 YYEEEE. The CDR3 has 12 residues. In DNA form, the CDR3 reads TGTGCCAGCAGCTTACAAAATGAAAAACTGTTTTTT. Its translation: CASSLQNEKLFF.

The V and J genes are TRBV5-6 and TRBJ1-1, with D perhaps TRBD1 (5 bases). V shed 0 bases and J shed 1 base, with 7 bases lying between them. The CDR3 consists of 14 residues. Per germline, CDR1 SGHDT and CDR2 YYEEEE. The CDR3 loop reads CASSLDGGNTEAFF. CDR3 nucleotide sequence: TGTGCCAGCAGCTTGGACGGGGGGAACACTGAAGCTTTCTTT.

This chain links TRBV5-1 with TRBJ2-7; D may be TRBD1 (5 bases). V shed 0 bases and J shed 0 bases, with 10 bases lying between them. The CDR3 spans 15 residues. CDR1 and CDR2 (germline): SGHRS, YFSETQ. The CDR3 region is CASSLGQGFSYEQYF. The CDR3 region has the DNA TGCGCCAGCAGCTTGGGCCAGGGATTCTCCTACGAGCAGTACTTC.

CDR3 protein: CASRRQGQVTEAFF. CDR3 in DNA: TGTGCCAGCAGAAGACAGGGGCAGGTCACTGAAGCTTTCTTT. The chain has TRBV6-5 and TRBJ1-1, with 8 bases aligning to TRBD1. This CDR3 region has 14 residues. J gave up 4 bases and V 6 bases, and 7 bases lay outside the gene matches. CDR1 is MNHEY and CDR2 is SVGAGI in the germline V gene.

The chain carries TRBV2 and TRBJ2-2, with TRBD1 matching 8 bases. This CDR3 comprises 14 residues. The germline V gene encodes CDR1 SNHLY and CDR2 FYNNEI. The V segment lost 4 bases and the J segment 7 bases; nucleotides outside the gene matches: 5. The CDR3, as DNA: TGTGCCAGCAGTGCGGGACAGGAGGGCGGGGAGCTGTTTTTT. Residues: CASSAGQEGGELFF.

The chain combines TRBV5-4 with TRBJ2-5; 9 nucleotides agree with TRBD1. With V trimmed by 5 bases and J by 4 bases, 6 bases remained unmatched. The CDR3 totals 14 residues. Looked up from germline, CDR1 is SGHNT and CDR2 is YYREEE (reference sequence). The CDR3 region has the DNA TGTGCCAGCAGAAAAGGACAGGGGAGAGAGACCCAGTACTTC. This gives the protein CASRKGQGRETQYF. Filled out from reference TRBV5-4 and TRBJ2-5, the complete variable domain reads ETGVTQSPTHLIKTRGQQVTLRCSSQSGHNTVSWYQQALGQGPQFIFQYYREEENGRGNFPPRFSGLQFPNYSSELNVNALELDDSALYLCASRKGQGRETQYFGPGTRLLVL.

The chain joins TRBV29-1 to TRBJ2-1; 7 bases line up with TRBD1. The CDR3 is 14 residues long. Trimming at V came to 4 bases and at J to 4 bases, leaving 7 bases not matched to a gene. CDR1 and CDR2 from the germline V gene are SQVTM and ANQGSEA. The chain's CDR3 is CSVGEGGFYNEQFF. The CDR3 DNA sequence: TGCAGCGTTGGGGAAGGGGGCTTTTACAATGAGCAGTTCTTC.

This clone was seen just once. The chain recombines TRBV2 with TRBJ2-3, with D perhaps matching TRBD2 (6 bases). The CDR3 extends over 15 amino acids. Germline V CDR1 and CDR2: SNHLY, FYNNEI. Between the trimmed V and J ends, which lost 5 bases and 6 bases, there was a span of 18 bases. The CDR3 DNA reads TGTGCCAGCAGTCTCCGGGTTGGGGGGTGGGATACGCAGTATTTT. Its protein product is CASSLRVGGWDTQYF.

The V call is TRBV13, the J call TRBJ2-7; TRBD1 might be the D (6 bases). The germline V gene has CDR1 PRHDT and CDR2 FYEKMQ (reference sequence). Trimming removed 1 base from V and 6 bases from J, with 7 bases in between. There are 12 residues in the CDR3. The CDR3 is CASSLVGGEQYF. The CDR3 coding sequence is TGTGCCAGCAGCTTAGTAGGGGGCGAGCAGTACTTC.

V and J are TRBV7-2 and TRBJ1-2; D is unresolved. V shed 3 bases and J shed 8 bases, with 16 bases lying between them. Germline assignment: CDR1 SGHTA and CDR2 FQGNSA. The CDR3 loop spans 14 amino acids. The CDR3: CASSLVSSYEGYTF. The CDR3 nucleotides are TGTGCCAGCAGCTTGGTTAGTTCCTATGAAGGCTACACCTTC.

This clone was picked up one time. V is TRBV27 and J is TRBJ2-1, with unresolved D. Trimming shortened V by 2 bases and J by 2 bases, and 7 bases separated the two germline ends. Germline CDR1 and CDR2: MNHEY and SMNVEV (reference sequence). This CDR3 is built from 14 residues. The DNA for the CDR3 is TGTGCCAGCAGTTTAAGTCAGACCTACAATGAGCAGTTCTTC. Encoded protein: CASSLSQTYNEQFF.

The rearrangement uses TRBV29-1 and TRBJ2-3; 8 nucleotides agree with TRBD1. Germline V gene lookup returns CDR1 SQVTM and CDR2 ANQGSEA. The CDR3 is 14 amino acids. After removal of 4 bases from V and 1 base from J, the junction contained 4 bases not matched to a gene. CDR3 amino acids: CSVGEQGGTDTQYF. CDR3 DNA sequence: TGCAGCGTTGGAGAACAGGGGGGCACAGATACGCAGTATTTT.

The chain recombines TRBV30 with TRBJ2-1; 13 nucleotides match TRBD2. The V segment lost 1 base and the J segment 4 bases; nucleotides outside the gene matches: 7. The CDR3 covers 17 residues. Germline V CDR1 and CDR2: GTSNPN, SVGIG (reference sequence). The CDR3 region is CAWSGGTSGTFYNEQFF. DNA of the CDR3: TGTGCCTGGAGTGGCGGGACTAGCGGGACGTTTTACAATGAGCAGTTCTTC.

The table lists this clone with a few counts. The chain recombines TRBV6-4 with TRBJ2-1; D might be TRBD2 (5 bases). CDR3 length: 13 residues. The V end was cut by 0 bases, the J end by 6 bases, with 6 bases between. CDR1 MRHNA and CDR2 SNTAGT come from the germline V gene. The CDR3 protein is CASSDSTSNEQFF. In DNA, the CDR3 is TGTGCCAGCAGTGACTCTACTAGCAATGAGCAGTTCTTC.

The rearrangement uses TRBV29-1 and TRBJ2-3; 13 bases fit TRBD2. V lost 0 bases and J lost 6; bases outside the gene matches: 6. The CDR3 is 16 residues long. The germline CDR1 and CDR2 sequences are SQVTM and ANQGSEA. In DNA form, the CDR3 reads TGCAGCGTTGAAGATCCGGGACTAGCGGGGTTGGATACGCAGTATTTT. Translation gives CSVEDPGLAGLDTQYF.